This T cell receptor (beta chain) was recorded in a study of neoadjuvant anti-PD-1 for oral cavity cancer. General observations from the study: Non-responders to neoadjuvant nivolumab had significantly more clonal PBMC T cells than responders. Pretreatment Treg/Th17 ratio correlated inversely with post-treatment tumor clonality.

As concerns this clone: The target antigen is unknown.

V was shortened by 7 bases and J by 3 bases, with 12 bases between the two germline ends. In germline, CDR1 is MGHDK, CDR2 SYGVNS. The CDR3 runs to 14 residues. Cohort: HPV-negative, locally advanced oral cavity squamous cell carcinoma patients. PBMCs were not maintained or expanded in culture before analysis. This table comes from immunoSEQ multiplex PCR, and its TCRdb copy is limited to in-frame clones, with some not included. The data show 65,000 to 95,000 clones, with approximately 84% seen just once and 2.5% to 3.5% held by the top ten. The sequencing here drew on PBMCs, taken before nivolumab (anti-PD-1) treatment. This clonotype originated in a person aged 35 to 85 with oral cavity squamous cell carcinoma. The chain recombines TRBV25-1 with TRBJ2-2, with a possible D match to TRBD1 (6 bases). CDR3 DNA: TGTGCCAGCAACCCACAGGGAGACACCGGGGAGCTGTTTTTT. Amino acid sequence: CASNPQGDTGELFF.